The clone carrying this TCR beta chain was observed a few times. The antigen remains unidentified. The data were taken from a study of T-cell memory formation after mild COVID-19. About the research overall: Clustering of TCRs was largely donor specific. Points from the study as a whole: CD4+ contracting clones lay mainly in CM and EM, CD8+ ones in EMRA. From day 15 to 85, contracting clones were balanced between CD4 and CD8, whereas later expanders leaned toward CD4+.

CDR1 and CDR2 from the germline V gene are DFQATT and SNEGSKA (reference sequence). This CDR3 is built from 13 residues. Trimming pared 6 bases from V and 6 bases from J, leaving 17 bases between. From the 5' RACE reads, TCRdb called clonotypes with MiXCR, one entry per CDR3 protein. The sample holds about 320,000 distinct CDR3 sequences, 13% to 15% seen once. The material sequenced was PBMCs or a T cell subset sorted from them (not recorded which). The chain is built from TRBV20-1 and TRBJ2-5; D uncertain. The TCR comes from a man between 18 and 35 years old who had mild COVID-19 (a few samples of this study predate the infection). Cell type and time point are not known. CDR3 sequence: CSAVLDSSKTQYF. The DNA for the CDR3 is TGCAGTGCCGTCCTAGACTCGAGCAAGACCCAGTACTTC.